The 23 T cell receptor beta chains below come from one sample, sequenced in a study of blood T cells in healthy people across ages. Then a second PCR, running about 6 to 11 cycles, was carried out with a sample-barcoded 5' primer and a J-beta primer mix. MiXCR, run by TCRdb on the 5' RACE reads, gives a single entry per CDR3 protein. The sample yields under 800,000 distinct CDR3 sequences, more than 40% seen once. The specimen sequenced was blood. All receptors derive from a woman aged 55-75 years in good health.

The chain recombines TRBV29-1 with TRBJ2-7; 9 bases fit TRBD2. The length of the CDR3 is 13 residues. Germline V CDR1 and CDR2: SQVTM, ANQGSEA. Losses at the gene ends were 4 bases for V and 4 bases for J; bases not matched to a gene: 5. CDR3 DNA: TGCAGCGTTGTCGGACTAGCGAGGTACGAGCAGTACTTC. Translated: CSVVGLARYEQYF.

This rearrangement joins TRBV7-9 to TRBJ2-5; D is ambiguous. The CDR3 is 15 residues long. Trimming removed 7 bases from V and 11 bases from J, with 26 bases in between. CDR1 SEHNR and CDR2 FQNEAQ come from the germline V gene (reference sequence). This CDR3 reads CASTPSAPTGNEQYF. The CDR3 DNA is TGTGCCAGCACCCCCTCTGCCCCCACGGGCAATGAGCAGTACTTC.

The table lists this clonotype with a count of one. The chain joins TRBV5-1 to TRBJ1-4; tentative D call: TRBD1 (5 bases). The CDR3 totals 16 residues. V was pared by 4 bases and J by 5 bases, with 18 bases between. CDR1 and CDR2 from the germline V gene are SGHRS and YFSETQ. CDR3: CASSLDPGPTNEKLFF. CDR3 nucleotide sequence: TGCGCCAGCAGCCTGGATCCGGGACCGACGAATGAAAAACTGTTTTTT.

Written as DNA, the CDR3 is TGTGCCAGCAGCCAAGATGCCCATGAGCAGTTCTTC. This translates into CASSQDAHEQFF. V and J are TRBV4-2 and TRBJ2-1; no firm D call. CDR1 and CDR2 from the germline V gene are LGHNA and YNFKEQ. This CDR3 spans 12 amino acids. Trimming left V 0 bases short and J 8 bases short, with 5 bases between.

The rearrangement uses TRBV29-1 and TRBJ1-2; D gene ambiguous. This CDR3 has 14 amino acids. The V end lost 8 bases, the J end lost 7 bases, and 23 bases lay between the germline ends. Looked up from germline, CDR1 is SQVTM and CDR2 is ANQGSEA. In nucleotides, the CDR3 is TGCAGCTACTCCCCCCAGGCTCCACCGCTTGGCTACACCTTC. It specifies CSYSPQAPPLGYTF.

This chain connects TRBV5-1 to TRBJ2-2, with TRBD2 matching 7 bases. The CDR3 has 13 residues. Per the germline V gene, CDR1 is SGHRS and CDR2 is YFSETQ. Trimming at V came to 4 bases and at J to 7 bases, leaving 4 bases not matched to a gene. The CDR3 loop reads CASSGGTIGELFF. In DNA form, the CDR3 reads TGCGCCAGCAGCGGCGGGACTATCGGGGAGCTGTTTTTT.

This clonotype showed up many times. The genes are TRBV20-1 and TRBJ2-7, with 7 bases identical to TRBD1. Trimming took 5 bases from V and 3 from J; bases not matched to a gene: 7. Germline V gene data show CDR1 as DFQATT and CDR2 as SNEGSKA (reference sequence). This CDR3 spans 13 amino acids. The CDR3 region has the DNA TGCAGTGCTCCCGGCCAGGGGGTCTACGAGCAGTACTTC. Encoded protein: CSAPGQGVYEQYF.

The chain has TRBV9 and TRBJ2-5; tentatively, D is TRBD2 (6 bases). Germline CDR1 is SGDLS and CDR2 is YYNGEE. CDR3 size: 14 residues. Trimming pared 4 bases from V and 4 bases from J, leaving 14 bases between. The chain's CDR3 is CASSFRQGGETQYF. CDR3 nucleotide sequence: TGTGCCAGCAGCTTCCGGCAGGGAGGAGAGACCCAGTACTTC.

The chain links TRBV5-1 to TRBJ1-2; D might be TRBD1 (6 bases). This CDR3 has 14 residues. V was pared by 0 bases and J by 2 bases, with 8 bases between. Germline values: CDR1 SGHRS, CDR2 YFSETQ. The CDR3 spells CASSLEGQNYGYTF. The CDR3 nucleotides are TGCGCCAGCAGCTTGGAAGGACAGAACTATGGCTACACCTTC. Together with reference TRBV5-1 and TRBJ1-2, the CDR3 gives the full variable domain: KAGVTQTPRYLIKTRGQQVTLSCSPISGHRSVSWYQQTPGQGLQFLFEYFSETQRNKGNFPGRFSGRQFSNSRSEMNVSTLELGDSALYLCASSLEGQNYGYTFGSGTRLTVV.

The CDR3: CASSQPSAGLGNTIYF. In DNA form, the CDR3 reads TGTGCCAGCAGCCAACCCTCTGCTGGGCTGGGAAACACCATATATTTT. This rearrangement joins TRBV4-2 to TRBJ1-3; D gene uncertain. The CDR3 is 16 amino acids. Trimming cost V 2 bases and J 4 bases, with 15 bases left between them. Germline V gives CDR1 LGHNA, CDR2 YNFKEQ.

A single count supports this clonotype. The chain is built from TRBV7-2 and TRBJ1-3; the D gene is possibly TRBD1 (6 bases). The V and J ends lost 5 bases and 3 bases respectively, with 17 bases between them. Germline V gene lookup returns CDR1 SGHTA and CDR2 FQGNSA. The CDR3 is 16 amino acids. The CDR3 here is CASSPWGGASGNTIYF. CDR3 sequence (DNA): TGTGCCAGCAGCCCCTGGGGGGGGGCGAGTGGAAACACCATATATTTT.

The V gene is TRBV5-1, the J gene TRBJ2-5; 8 bases line up with TRBD2. This CDR3 has 15 residues. Germline trimming cut 2 bases from V and 11 bases from J; bases unmatched to any gene: 14. Germline CDR1 SGHRS, CDR2 YFSETQ. The CDR3 DNA reads TGCGCCAGCAGCTTATTGGGACTAGACTTCAATGAGCAGTACTTC. This translates into CASSLLGLDFNEQYF.

This clonotype was counted only a few times. This chain links TRBV14 with TRBJ1-2, with D possibly TRBD1 on 6 matching bases. The CDR3 consists of 15 residues. V shed 4 bases and J shed 2 bases, with 14 bases lying between them. Germline V lookup: CDR1 SGHDN, CDR2 FVKESK. The CDR3 region has the DNA TGTGCCAGCAGCCTACCGGGACACCCCAACTATGGCTACACCTTC. Translation: CASSLPGHPNYGYTF.

The chain recombines TRBV7-3 with TRBJ2-7; 12 nucleotides line up with TRBD1. V shed 5 bases, J shed 5 bases, and the junction held 7 bases outside the gene matches. CDR1 is SGHTA, CDR2 FQGTGA, per germline. This CDR3 comprises 15 residues. CDR3 bases: TGTGCCAGCAGCCAACGTGGGACAGGGGGCGACGAGCAGTACTTC. This encodes CASSQRGTGGDEQYF.

This clonotype has at least ten counts. The chain joins TRBV4-2 to TRBJ2-3; 14 bases are shared with TRBD2. Losses at the gene ends were 5 bases for V and 2 bases for J; bases not matched to a gene: 9. The CDR3 has 18 residues. CDR1 is LGHNA and CDR2 is YNFKEQ in the germline V gene. DNA of the CDR3: TGTGCCAGCAGCTCAAAGGGACTAGCGGGGGCCTCCACAGATACGCAGTATTTT. This translates into CASSSKGLAGASTDTQYF.

J is TRBJ1-1 and V is TRBV3-1; D not certain. The CDR3 has 14 amino acids. From germline, CDR1 is LGHDT and CDR2 YNNKEL (reference sequence). V was cut by 2 bases and J by 1 base, with 8 bases left in between. The CDR3 loop reads CASSQHGPNTEAFF. CDR3 nucleotides: TGTGCCAGCAGCCAACACGGCCCGAACACTGAAGCTTTCTTT. Looking up the rest from reference TRBV3-1 and TRBJ1-1 gives the full variable domain: DTAVSQTPKYLVTQMGNDKSIKCEQNLGHDTMYWYKQDSKKFLKIMFSYNNKELIINETVPNRFSPKSPDKAHLNLHINSLELGDSAVYFCASSQHGPNTEAFFGQGTRLTVV.

There are a few counts of this clonotype. The chain employs TRBV18 and TRBJ2-1; D is unclear. Germline CDR1 KGHSH, CDR2 LQKENI. The CDR3 runs to 15 residues. With 2 bases removed from V and 7 bases from J, the gap between germline ends came to 15 bases. The CDR3 DNA follows: TGTGCCAGCTCACCAGGTTCTACAATGGATAATGAGCAGTTCTTC. Translation gives CASSPGSTMDNEQFF.

This rearrangement joins TRBV6-2 or TRBV6-3 to TRBJ2-1; TRBD2 matches at 8 bases. V trimming: 4 bases; J trimming: 5 bases; junction bases outside the gene matches: 13. This CDR3 is built from 17 residues. Looked up from germline, CDR1 is MNHEY and CDR2 is SVGEGT. CDR3 DNA: TGTGCCAGCAGTTTTGGGTCTACTAGCGGAAGAAACAATGAGCAGTTCTTC. Amino acids: CASSFGSTSGRNNEQFF.

This clonotype has more than one count but fewer than ten. This chain links TRBV18 with TRBJ2-5, with a possible D match to TRBD2 (6 bases). Germline CDR1 reads KGHSH; CDR2 reads LQKENI. V lost 3 bases and J 5 bases, leaving 16 bases between the germline ends. The length of the CDR3 is 15 residues. CDR3 protein: CASSPGSDRVETQYF. CDR3 DNA sequence: TGTGCCAGCTCACCCGGGAGCGATCGGGTCGAGACCCAGTACTTC.

V is TRBV2 and J is TRBJ2-1; the match to TRBD1 covers 9 bases. V was clipped by 2 bases and J by 6 bases; unmatched bases: 2. The CDR3 loop spans 14 amino acids. CDR1 SNHLY and CDR2 FYNNEI come from the germline V gene. The CDR3 loop is CASSEQGQGNEQFF. The CDR3 DNA follows: TGTGCCAGCAGTGAACAGGGACAGGGCAATGAGCAGTTCTTC.

CDR3 region: CASSFRQTNTEAFF. DNA of the CDR3: TGTGCCAGCAGTTTCAGACAGACGAACACTGAAGCTTTCTTT. V usage is TRBV27 and J usage is TRBJ1-1, with a weak D call TRBD1 (5 bases). The V gene's germline CDR1 is MNHEY and CDR2 SMNVEV (reference sequence). The length of the CDR3 is 14 residues. V gave up 3 bases and J gave up 1 base, with 9 bases separating them.

The chain recombines TRBV4-1 with TRBJ1-2; the D gene is possibly TRBD1 (5 bases). V lost 1 base, J lost 3 bases, and 9 bases lay in between. CDR1 and CDR2 (germline): MGHRA, YSYEKL. CDR3 length: 14 amino acids. CDR3: CASSQGSRDYGYTF. The DNA of the CDR3 is TGCGCCAGCAGCCAAGGGTCCAGGGACTATGGCTACACCTTC.

In its sample, this clonotype was seen a few times. V and J are TRBV7-2 and TRBJ2-3; D tentatively reads TRBD1 or TRBD2 (6 bases each). Trimming stripped 4 bases from V and 4 bases from J, with 12 bases between. Germline V CDR1 and CDR2: SGHTA, FQGNSA. This CDR3 has 14 amino acids. The CDR3 here is CASSSMGGSDTQYF. CDR3 bases: TGTGCCAGCAGCTCTATGGGGGGCTCAGATACGCAGTATTTT.